These 16 T cell receptor beta chains were all obtained from the same sample, sequenced in a study of blood T cell repertoires in COVID-19. Profiled with immunoSEQ multiplex PCR; TCRdb holds only in-frame clones, not every one. There are 440,000 or so clones in the sample; about 89% occur only once, and 1.5% to 1.7% lies in the top ten. Source material: peripheral blood. The source is a woman aged 40 to 50 with COVID-19, enrolled during active disease.

CDR3 sequence reads: CASSTTGYNYGYTF. In DNA form, the CDR3 reads TGTGCCAGCTCTACCACAGGGTATAACTATGGCTACACCTTC. The chain employs TRBV18 and TRBJ1-2, with a weak D call TRBD1 (6 bases). The CDR3 length is 14 residues. CDR1 is KGHSH and CDR2 is LQKENI in the germline V gene. The V and J ends lost 6 bases and 1 base respectively, with 12 bases between them.

The chain combines TRBV19 with TRBJ2-7, with D maybe TRBD1 (6 bases). V lost 5 bases, J lost 1 base, and 12 bases lay in between. The CDR3 extends over 14 amino acids. Germline V CDR1 and CDR2: LNHDA, SQIVND (reference sequence). CDR3: CASSRGQGSYEQYF. The CDR3 DNA is TGTGCCAGTAGTCGAGGCCAGGGGTCCTACGAGCAGTACTTC.

V usage is TRBV19 and J usage is TRBJ2-1; 16 nucleotides line up with TRBD2. CDR3 length: 16 amino acids. V trimming: 5 bases; J trimming: 8 bases; junction bases outside the gene matches: 6. Germline CDR1 LNHDA, CDR2 SQIVND (reference sequence). For the CDR3, the DNA is TGTGCCAGTAGTCCGATGGGACTAGCGGGAGGGTATGAGCAGTTCTTC. This gives the protein CASSPMGLAGGYEQFF.

This chain uses TRBV2 with TRBJ1-3; TRBD1 matches 8 bases. The CDR3 covers 19 residues. Germline loops: CDR1 SNHLY, CDR2 FYNNEI. Germline trimming cut 4 bases from V and 0 bases from J; bases unmatched to any gene: 14. CDR3 residues: CASSVPGTGSLYSGNTIYF. CDR3 sequence (DNA): TGTGCCAGCAGTGTGCCCGGGACAGGCTCATTGTACTCTGGAAACACCATATATTTT.

The chain recombines TRBV5-1 with TRBJ2-1; no clear D gene. This CDR3 has 15 amino acids. CDR1 is SGHRS, CDR2 YFSETQ, per germline. V was trimmed by 0 bases and J by 9 bases, leaving 16 bases between them. The CDR3: CASSLVHQGPGEQFF. As DNA, the CDR3 is TGCGCCAGCAGCTTGGTACACCAAGGCCCAGGTGAGCAGTTCTTC.

This rearrangement joins TRBV25-1 to TRBJ2-2; a possible D gene is TRBD1 (5 bases). The germline CDR1 and CDR2 sequences are MGHDK and SYGVNS. V lost 4 bases, J lost 1 base, and 13 bases lay in between. The length of the CDR3 is 16 residues. CDR3 region: CASSGLGAQNTGELFF. CDR3 in DNA: TGTGCCAGCAGTGGCCTTGGGGCCCAGAACACCGGGGAGCTGTTTTTT. Variable domain in full (rest from reference TRBV25-1 and TRBJ2-2): EADIYQTPRYLVIGTGKKITLECSQTMGHDKMYWYQQDPGMELHLIHYSYGVNSTEKGDLSSESTVSRIRTEHFPLTLESARPSHTSQYLCASSGLGAQNTGELFFGEGSRLTVL.

The chain employs TRBV4-3 and TRBJ1-1, with D maybe TRBD1 (6 bases). This CDR3 has 13 residues. With 3 bases removed from V and 6 bases from J, the gap between germline ends came to 11 bases. Germline V lookup: CDR1 LGHNA, CDR2 YSLEER. The CDR3 is CASSHLQGAEAFF. CDR3 sequence (DNA): TGCGCCAGCAGCCACTTACAGGGTGCTGAAGCTTTCTTT.

This clone has a single count. The V call is TRBV7-2, the J call TRBJ1-1, with TRBD1 matching 9 bases. The CDR3 is made up of 13 amino acids. The junction had 5 bases not matched to a gene; V was cut back by 7 bases and J by 5 bases. Germline CDR1 and CDR2: SGHTA and FQGNSA. Here the CDR3 reads CASKQGAGTEAFF. In DNA, the CDR3 is TGTGCCAGCAAACAGGGGGCAGGGACTGAAGCTTTCTTT.

On this clone: The junction differs from germline at one of its ends, possibly a read error. V gene TRBV7-2 combines with J gene TRBJ1-6; 7 nucleotides agree with TRBD1. The CDR3 totals 15 residues. CDR1 and CDR2 from the germline V gene are SGHTA and FQGNSA. CDR3 sequence reads: CASNRGGSFNSPLHF. The CDR3 region has the DNA TGTGCCAGCAATCGAGGGGGCTCCTTTAATTCACCCCTCCACTTT.

The chain couples TRBV28 to TRBJ1-4; D is undetermined. Germline V gives CDR1 MDHEN, CDR2 SYDVKM. Trimming pared 4 bases from V and 2 bases from J, leaving 14 bases between. The CDR3 is 16 residues long. The CDR3 loop is CASSSMEYTTNEKLFF. The CDR3 DNA follows: TGTGCCAGCAGTTCAATGGAGTACACCACTAATGAAAAACTGTTTTTT.

The J gene is TRBJ1-3, the V gene TRBV7-2; a weak D match, TRBD1 (5 bases). With 0 bases removed from V and 0 bases from J, the gap between germline ends came to 9 bases. The CDR3 sequence is 16 residues long. Looked up from germline, CDR1 is SGHTA and CDR2 is FQGNSA. The DNA for the CDR3 is TGTGCCAGCAGCTTAGCCCACAGGAGCTCTGGAAACACCATATATTTT. This sequence encodes CASSLAHRSSGNTIYF.

The J gene is TRBJ2-7, the V gene TRBV11-2, with 8 bases identical to TRBD1. J was trimmed by 4 bases and V by 1 base; bases with no gene match: 3. CDR1 is SGHAT, CDR2 FQNNGV, per germline. The CDR3 contains 14 residues. The CDR3 bases are TGTGCCAGCAGCTTAGGACAGGGGATTTACGAGCAGTACTTC. Translating it yields CASSLGQGIYEQYF.

The chain uses TRBV7-2 and TRBJ2-1; 7 positions match TRBD2. The V and J ends lost 4 bases and 4 bases, in that order; junction bases with no gene match: 7. The CDR3 extends over 15 amino acids. CDR1 and CDR2 (germline): SGHTA, FQGNSA. The CDR3 loop reads CASSYGGTGYNEQFF. The DNA of the CDR3 is TGTGCCAGCAGCTACGGGGGGACGGGGTACAATGAGCAGTTCTTC.

The gene calls are TRBV28 and TRBJ2-7, with D possibly matching TRBD1 (7 bases). V was cut by 5 bases and J by 3 bases, with 14 bases left in between. The germline CDR1 and CDR2 sequences are MDHEN and SYDVKM. The CDR3 contains 14 residues. DNA for the CDR3: TGTGCCAGCAGTACCCCAGGGGGAGGCTACGAGCAGTACTTC. It translates to CASSTPGGGYEQYF.

The chain carries TRBV28 and TRBJ1-1; D may be TRBD1 (5 bases). Per germline, CDR1 MDHEN and CDR2 SYDVKM. CDR3 length: 13 amino acids. Trimming took off 1 base at V and 6 bases at J, with 9 bases between the two ends. CDR3 in DNA: TGTGCCAGCAGTTTATCAGGGCTGGCTGAAGCTTTCTTT. Translated: CASSLSGLAEAFF. The variable domain in full, completed from reference TRBV28 and TRBJ1-1, reads DVKVTQSSRYLVKRTGEKVFLECVQDMDHENMFWYRQDPGLGLRLIYFSYDVKMKEKGDIPEGYSVSREKKERFSLILESASTNQTSMYLCASSLSGLAEAFFGQGTRLTVV.

J is TRBJ1-1 and V is TRBV4-2; a weak D match, TRBD1 (5 bases). The germline gives CDR1 LGHNA, CDR2 YNFKEQ. V dropped 1 base and J dropped 6 bases, with 6 bases sitting between them. The CDR3 runs 12 residues. CDR3 bases: TGTGCCAGCAGCCAAGGGGGCGCTGAAGCTTTCTTT. It codes for CASSQGGAEAFF.